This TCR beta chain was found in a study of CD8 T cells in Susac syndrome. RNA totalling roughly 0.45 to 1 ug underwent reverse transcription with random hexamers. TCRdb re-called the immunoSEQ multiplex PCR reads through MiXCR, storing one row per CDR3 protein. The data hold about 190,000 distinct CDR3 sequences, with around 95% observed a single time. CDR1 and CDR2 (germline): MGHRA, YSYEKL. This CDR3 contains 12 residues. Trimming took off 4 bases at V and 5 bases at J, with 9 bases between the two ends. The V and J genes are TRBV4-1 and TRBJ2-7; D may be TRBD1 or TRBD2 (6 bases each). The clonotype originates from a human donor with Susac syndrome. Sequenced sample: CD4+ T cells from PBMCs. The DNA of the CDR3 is TGCGCCAGCAGCCGGAGGGGGGACGAGCAGTACTTC. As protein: CASSRRGDEQYF.